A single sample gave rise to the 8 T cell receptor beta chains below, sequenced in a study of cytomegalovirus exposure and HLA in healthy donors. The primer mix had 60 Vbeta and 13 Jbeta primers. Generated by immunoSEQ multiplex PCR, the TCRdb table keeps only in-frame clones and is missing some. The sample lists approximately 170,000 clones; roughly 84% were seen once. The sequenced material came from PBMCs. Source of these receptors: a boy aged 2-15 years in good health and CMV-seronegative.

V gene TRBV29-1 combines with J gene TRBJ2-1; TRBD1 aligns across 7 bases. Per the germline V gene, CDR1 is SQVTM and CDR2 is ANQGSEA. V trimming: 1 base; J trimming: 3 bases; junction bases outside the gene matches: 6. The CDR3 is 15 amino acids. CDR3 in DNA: TGCAGCGTTGAAGGTTGGGACAGCAGCTACAATGAGCAGTTCTTC. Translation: CSVEGWDSSYNEQFF.

The CDR3 is CASSQYVTGTEVGYTF. CDR3 bases: TGCGCCAGCAGCCAATATGTGACCGGGACAGAAGTTGGCTACACCTTC. The rearrangement joins TRBV4-1 to TRBJ1-2; 7 bases are a match to TRBD1. The CDR3 has 16 residues. Germline CDR1 and CDR2: MGHRA and YSYEKL. The J segment lost 7 bases and the V segment lost 2 bases, leaving 13 bases of the junction unmatched.

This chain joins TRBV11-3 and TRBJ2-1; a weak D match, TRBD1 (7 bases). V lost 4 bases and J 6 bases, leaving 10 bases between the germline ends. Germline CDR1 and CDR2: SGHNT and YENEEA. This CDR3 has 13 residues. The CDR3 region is CASSSQGGNEQFF. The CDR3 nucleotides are TGTGCCAGCAGCTCCCAGGGGGGCAATGAGCAGTTCTTC.

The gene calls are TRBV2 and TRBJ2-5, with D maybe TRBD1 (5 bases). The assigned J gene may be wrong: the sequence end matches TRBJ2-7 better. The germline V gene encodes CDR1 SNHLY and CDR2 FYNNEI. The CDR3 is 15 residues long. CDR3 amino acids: CASSVTGSLSYEQYF. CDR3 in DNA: TGTGCCAGCAGTGTAACAGGTTCCCTCTCCTACGAGCAGTACTTC.

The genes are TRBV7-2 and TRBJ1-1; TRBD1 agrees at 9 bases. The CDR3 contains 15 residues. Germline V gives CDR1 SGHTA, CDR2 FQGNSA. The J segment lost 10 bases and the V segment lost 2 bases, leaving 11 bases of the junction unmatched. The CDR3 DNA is TGTGCCAGCAGCTTATCAGGGACAGGGTCCGAAGGAGCTTTCTTT. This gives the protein CASSLSGTGSEGAFF. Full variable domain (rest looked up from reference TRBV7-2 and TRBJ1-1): GAGVSQSPSNKVTEKGKDVELRCDPISGHTALYWYRQSLGQGLEFLIYFQGNSAPDKSGLPSDRFSAERTGGSVSTLTIQRTQQEDSAVYLCASSLSGTGSEGAFFGQGTRLTVV.

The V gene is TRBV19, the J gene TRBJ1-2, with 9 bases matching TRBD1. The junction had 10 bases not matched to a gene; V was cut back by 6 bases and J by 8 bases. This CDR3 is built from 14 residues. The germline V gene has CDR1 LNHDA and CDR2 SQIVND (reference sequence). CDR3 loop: CASSGPGTGNGYTF. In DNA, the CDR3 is TGTGCCAGTAGCGGTCCCGGGACAGGGAACGGCTACACCTTC.

In nucleotides, the CDR3 is TGTGCCAGCAGTGAATTTACAGGGTGGGCAGATACGCAGTATTTT. It yields the protein CASSEFTGWADTQYF. V gene TRBV25-1 combines with J gene TRBJ2-3; perhaps TRBD1 as D (6 bases). Trimming took off 1 base at V and 4 bases at J, with 12 bases between the two ends. The CDR3 is 15 residues long. CDR1 and CDR2 (germline): MGHDK, SYGVNS.

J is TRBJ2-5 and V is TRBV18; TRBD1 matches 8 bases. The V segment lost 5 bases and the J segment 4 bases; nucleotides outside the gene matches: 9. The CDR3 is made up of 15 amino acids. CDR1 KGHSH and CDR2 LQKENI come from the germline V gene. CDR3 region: CASSSQTGERETQYF. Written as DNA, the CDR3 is TGTGCCAGCTCATCCCAGACAGGGGAGAGAGAGACCCAGTACTTC.